The following is a T cell receptor beta chain sequence with its context. Its antigen is not known. The source of the sample is a study of shared clonotypes between healthy human individuals. Naivety among CD8 cells was defined by CD45RO negativity and positive CCR7 selection, thereby excluding terminally differentiated effector memory CD45RA+ cells. Donors, without exception, were Caucasian adults residing in Nashville, Tennessee. Study-wide results and limits: Naive CD4 clonotypes were shared across a handful of donors at roughly 5%.

The CDR3 is 11 residues long. The germline V and J ends were trimmed by 1 base and 14 bases, with 9 bases remaining between them. Germline lookup yields CDR1 MNHEY and CDR2 SMNVEV (reference sequence). The deep-level immunoSEQ assay was used. In the source study's methods: Junction-only sequences produced by ImmunoSEQ had no quality scores, so filtering differed. TCRdb keeps only in-frame clones here, not all; method: immunoSEQ multiplex PCR. V, J and clone size are taken as reported in that table, and D and trimming were inferred from the DNA itself. This table holds approximately 840,000 clones, 90% to 97% found once.

The source is a young man in good health. Sequenced: naive CD8+ T cells sorted from blood. The chain links TRBV27 to TRBJ2-1; D is undetermined. In DNA form, the CDR3 reads TGTGCCAGCAGTTTATTGGGTACGGAGTTCTTC. It specifies CASSLLGTEFF.